This record covers a single TCR beta chain. The CDR3 length is 14 residues. V lost 6 bases, J lost 2 bases, and 14 bases lay in between. Germline V gene sequence: CDR1 KGHSH, CDR2 LQKENI. This entry belongs to a study of shared clonotypes between healthy human individuals. Profiled with immunoSEQ multiplex PCR; TCRdb holds only in-frame clones, not every one. The sample lists a few million clones, approximately 95% occurring once. Sequencing was done on a sample of naive CD4+ T cells sorted from blood. Subset described: CD45RA+ positively selected. J is TRBJ2-7 and V is TRBV18; D is uncertain. The clonotype comes from a man aged 18 to 29 in good health. The CDR3 loop is CASSRSSGTYEQYF. As DNA, the CDR3 is TGTGCCAGCTCGCGGTCATCGGGCACCTACGAGCAGTACTTC.